The TCR beta chain under discussion was sequenced for a study of T-cell reconstitution after alpha-beta-depleted transplantation in children. Germline V gene sequence: CDR1 SGHTA, CDR2 FQGTGA. The CDR3 contains 16 residues. Preparation of the TCRbeta library was carried out with unique molecular identifiers. Via MiXCR, TCRdb re-called the PCR reads, giving one row per CDR3 protein. The table shows about a million distinct CDR3 sequences, with under 30% occurring only once. This clonotype came up once. Compared with germline, one end of the junction differs, possibly owing to a read error. The sequence came from a boy in the first two years of life who had a stem cell transplant for SCID, so the T cells may come from the graft donor. The source material was PBMCs, mostly from graft donor cells, sampled 360 days after TCRalphabeta/CD19-depleted stem cell transplant. The rearrangement uses TRBV7-3 and TRBJ2-2, with 8 bases fitting TRBD1. The CDR3 sequence: CASSLTAGGYTGELFF. CDR3 coding DNA: TGTGCCAGCAGCCTAACGGCAGGGGGCTACACCGGGGAGCTGTTTTTT.